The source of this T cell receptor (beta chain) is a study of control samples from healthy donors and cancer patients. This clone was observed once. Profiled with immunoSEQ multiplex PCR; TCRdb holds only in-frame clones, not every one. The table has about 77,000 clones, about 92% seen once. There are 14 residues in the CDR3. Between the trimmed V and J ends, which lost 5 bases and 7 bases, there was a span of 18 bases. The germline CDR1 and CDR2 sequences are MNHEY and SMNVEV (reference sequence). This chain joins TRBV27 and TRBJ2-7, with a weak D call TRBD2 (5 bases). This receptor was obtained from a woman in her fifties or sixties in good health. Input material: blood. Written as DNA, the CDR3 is TGTGCCAGCAGTCCACAAACAACGACGGGGGAGCAGTACTTC. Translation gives CASSPQTTTGEQYF.